The sequence of this TCR beta chain was determined in a study of shared clonotypes between healthy human individuals. With regard to this clone: No antigen is known for it.

Sorted subsets were amplified in replicate PCRs using approximately 200 ng DNA, approximately 30,000 T cell genomes. Repertoires were generated with immunoSEQ multiplex PCR, while TCRdb's copy carries only in-frame clones and drops some. Here the sample spans about 2 million clones, about 95% being singletons. CD45RO-negative, CCR7-selected cells formed the naive CD8 fraction, which excluded terminally differentiated effector memory CD45RA+ cells. There were no recent acute infections or vaccinations among the donors, who were healthy HIV-negative adults. This CDR3 has 13 amino acids. V lost 3 bases, J lost 8 bases, and 14 bases lay in between. Germline values: CDR1 SGHDT, CDR2 YYEEEE. Study conclusions and caveats: What rarefaction showed was incomplete sorted-subset sequencing despite large depth. Larger estimated richness was generally recorded for naive subsets relative to memory subsets.

Sequenced: naive CD8+ T cells sorted from blood. V and J are TRBV5-6 and TRBJ1-2; unclear D gene. This TCR derives from a man aged 18 to 30 in good health. DNA of the CDR3: TGTGCCAGCAGCTCGATACAAACAAAGGGCTACACCTTC. This sequence encodes CASSSIQTKGYTF.